These T cell receptor beta chains were read from a single sample in a study of post-analysis software for immune sequencing data. TCRdb analysed the PCR reads with MiXCR anew, one entry per CDR3 protein. Of approximately 730,000 distinct CDR3 sequences listed, roughly 27% are singletons. The specimen was blood. Receptors originate from a girl between 10 and 17 years old with multiple sclerosis. Each CDR3 is given with its conserved first and last residue. The D gene is left open where the match is weak. The size of a clone is reported for some rows only, either as once, few or many, or as a class for expanded clones.

j_gene | abundance | d_gene | v_gene | CDR3aa | CDR3nt
TRBJ2-1 | few | TRBD2 | TRBV7-9 | CASSPGLAGGPNNEQFF | TGTGCCAGCAGCCCAGGACTAGCGGGAGGGCCGAACAATGAGCAGTTCTTC
TRBJ2-1 | - | - | TRBV6-2/TRBV6-3 | CASSYVEGEQFF | TGTGCCAGCAGTTATGTGGAAGGTGAGCAGTTCTTC
TRBJ2-1 | - | TRBD1 | TRBV5-1 | CASSRDSQGKMSYNEQFF | TGCGCCAGCAGCCGAGACTCACAGGGGAAGATGTCCTACAATGAGCAGTTCTTC
TRBJ2-7 | - | TRBD2 | TRBV12-3/TRBV12-4 | CASRLGTSGAYEQYF | TGTGCCAGCAGACTTGGGACTAGCGGAGCCTACGAGCAGTACTTC
TRBJ1-6 | - | - | TRBV7-2 | CASSRDGYNSPLHF | TGTGCCAGCAGTCGAGACGGGTATAATTCACCCCTCCACTTT
TRBJ2-3 | few | TRBD1 | TRBV24-1 | CATSVGQGYPDTQYF | TGTGCCACCAGTGTGGGACAGGGGTATCCAGATACGCAGTATTTT
TRBJ2-3 | once | - | TRBV29-1 | CSVARTVASTDTQYF | TGCAGCGTTGCACGGACGGTCGCCAGCACAGATACGCAGTATTTT
TRBJ2-4 | few | - | TRBV15 | CATSRARGVKNIQYF | TGTGCCACCAGCAGAGCACGGGGAGTCAAAAACATTCAGTACTTC
TRBJ1-1 | - | TRBD1 | TRBV29-1 | CSVATGANTEAFF | TGCAGCGTTGCCACAGGGGCGAACACTGAAGCTTTCTTT
TRBJ1-6 | - | TRBD1 | TRBV15 | CATRARGQGATPLHF | TGTGCCACCAGAGCCCGCGGACAGGGGGCTACACCCCTCCACTTT
TRBJ2-5 | few | - | TRBV6-1 | CASQRVRETQYF | TGTGCCAGCCAAAGAGTGCGGGAGACCCAGTACTTC
TRBJ2-1 | few | - | TRBV9 | CASSEIRGAYNEQFF | TGTGCCAGCAGCGAAATTAGGGGCGCCTACAATGAGCAGTTCTTC
TRBJ2-5 | few | TRBD1 | TRBV3-1 | CASSPRDRGAPFMVQYF | TGTGCCAGCAGCCCCCGGGACAGGGGGGCTCCCTTTATGGTCCAGTACTTC
TRBJ2-7 | - | TRBD1 | TRBV24-1 | CATSDTRDRGLLHEQYF | TGTGCCACCAGTGATACTCGGGACAGGGGATTGTTGCACGAGCAGTACTTC
TRBJ1-2 | few | - | TRBV20-1 | CSARMRGNNYGYTF | TGCAGTGCTAGAATGAGGGGGAATAACTATGGCTACACCTTC